This TCR beta chain came from a study of T cells in Graves' hyperthyroidism and ophthalmopathy. Diagnosis relied on clinical symptoms, serum thyroxine and TRAb, thyroid ultrasound and orbital computed tomography. The blood sample predates any ophthalmopathy symptoms, coming from first hyperthyroidism diagnosis. TCR beta CDR3 region amplification was performed from RNA transcripts. HTBI primers were used for first-round RT-PCR of the TCR CDR3. One entry per CDR3 protein results from TCRdb running MiXCR on the multiplex PCR reads. The table includes some 140,000 distinct CDR3 sequences, over 20% detected once. This clonotype was seen ten or more times. The CDR3 contains 15 residues. Germline loops: CDR1 SGHKS, CDR2 YYEKEE (reference sequence). The J segment lost 4 bases and the V segment lost 4 bases, leaving 9 bases of the junction unmatched.

The sequence was obtained from a woman in her forties or fifties with Graves' hyperthyroidism that later progressed to Graves' ophthalmopathy. Sequenced sample: blood. The chain couples TRBV5-5 to TRBJ1-2, with TRBD1 identical over 8 bases. The CDR3 bases are TGTGCCAGCAGCCTAAAGACAGGGGCTGGCTATGGCTACACCTTC. Protein sequence: CASSLKTGAGYGYTF.